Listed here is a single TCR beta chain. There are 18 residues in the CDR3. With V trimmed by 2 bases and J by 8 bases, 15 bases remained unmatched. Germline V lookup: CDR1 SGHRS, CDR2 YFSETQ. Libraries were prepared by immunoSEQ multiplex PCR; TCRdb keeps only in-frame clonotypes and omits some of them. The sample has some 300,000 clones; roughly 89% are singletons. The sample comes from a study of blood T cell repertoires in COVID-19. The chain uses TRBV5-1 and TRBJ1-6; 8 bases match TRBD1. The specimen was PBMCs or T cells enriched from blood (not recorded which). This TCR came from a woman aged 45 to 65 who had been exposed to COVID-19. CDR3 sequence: CASSFGDRGVDLDSPLHF. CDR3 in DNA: TGCGCCAGCAGCTTTGGTGACAGGGGAGTTGATTTGGATTCACCCCTCCACTTT.